These T cell receptor beta chains were read from a single sample in a study of shared clonotypes between healthy human individuals. Only in-frame clones appear in the TCRdb table, and some are missing; sequencing was by immunoSEQ multiplex PCR. The sample shows millions of clones, roughly 93% of them seen only once. Sequencing input: naive CD4+ T cells from PBMCs. The receptors originated from a man between 18 and 29 years old in good health. Some clones in this sample may be carry-over from other donors' samples. The CDR3 runs from the conserved cysteine through the conserved F or W. Fields, in order: CDR3 protein, CDR3 DNA, V gene, J gene, D gene, clone size. D genes are given only for firm matches. Only some rows state a clone size, as once, few, many or a class for expanded clones.

CASNGLVPSSYNEQFF	TGTGCCAGTAATGGGTTGGTCCCCAGCTCCTACAATGAGCAGTTCTTC	TRBV19	TRBJ2-1	NA	NA
CASSLGRLNTEAFF	TGTGCCAGCAGCTTAGGCCGGCTGAACACTGAAGCTTTCTTT	TRBV7-8	TRBJ1-1	NA	NA
CASSETGSYGYTF	TGTGCCAGCAGTGAAACAGGGAGCTATGGCTACACCTTC	TRBV2	TRBJ1-2	NA	NA
CASSAIKSGQTYEQYF	TGCGCCAGCAGCGCAATAAAATCGGGACAAACCTACGAGCAGTACTTC	TRBV5-1	TRBJ2-7	NA	NA
CASSLGDLSSGQYF	TGCGCCAGCAGCTTAGGGGATCTATCAAGCGGGCAGTACTTC	TRBV5-1	TRBJ2-7	NA	NA
CASSLWGQDYSNQPQHF	TGTGCCAGCAGTTTATGGGGACAGGACTATAGCAATCAGCCCCAGCATTTT	TRBV28	TRBJ1-5	TRBD1	NA
CASSAISSGANVLTF	TGTGCCAGCAGTGCGATTTCCTCTGGGGCCAACGTCCTGACTTTC	TRBV9	TRBJ2-6	NA	NA
CASSEDSGRGAFF	TGTGCCAGCAGTGAAGACAGCGGGAGGGGTGCTTTCTTT	TRBV6-1	TRBJ1-1	NA	NA
CASSLVGGLSYNEQFF	TGTGCCAGCAGCTTAGTTGGGGGGTTATCCTACAATGAGCAGTTCTTC	TRBV7-9	TRBJ2-1	NA	NA
CASRTWTDTYEQYF	TGCGCCAGCAGGACATGGACCGATACCTACGAGCAGTACTTC	TRBV5-1	TRBJ2-7	NA	NA
CASSLEGTYGYTF	TGTGCCAGCAGCTTAGAAGGGACCTATGGCTACACCTTC	TRBV7-2	TRBJ1-2	NA	NA
CASSQPGQGIGNEQFF	TGTGCCAGCAGCCAGCCGGGACAGGGGATTGGGAATGAGCAGTTCTTC	TRBV14	TRBJ2-1	TRBD1	NA
CASSSSGQTSYNEQFF	TGTGCCAGCAGCTCCTCGGGACAAACCTCCTACAATGAGCAGTTCTTC	TRBV7-6	TRBJ2-1	NA	NA
CASSQDRGGTYNEQFF	TGCGCCAGCAGCCAAGATCGGGGGGGTACCTACAATGAGCAGTTCTTC	TRBV4-1	TRBJ2-1	TRBD2	NA
CAWSEEGELFF	TGTGCCTGGAGTGAGGAGGGGGAGCTGTTTTTT	TRBV30	TRBJ2-2	NA	NA
CASSRERSYYEQYF	TGTGCCAGCAGCCGGGAAAGATCCTACTACGAGCAGTACTTC	TRBV7-8	TRBJ2-7	NA	NA
CASSLEPPFDRSNQPQHF	TGTGCCAGCAGCTTAGAGCCCCCGTTCGACAGATCCAATCAGCCCCAGCATTTT	TRBV11-1	TRBJ1-5	NA	NA
CASSPQWDRVYEQYF	TGTGCCAGCAGTCCACAATGGGACAGGGTCTACGAGCAGTACTTC	TRBV6-1	TRBJ2-7	TRBD1	NA
CASSQTSSYEQYF	TGTGCCAGCAGCCAGACAAGCTCCTACGAGCAGTACTTC	TRBV4-2	TRBJ2-7	NA	NA
CASSSGTGGVDTQYF	TGTGCCAGCAGTTCCGGGACAGGGGGGGTGGATACGCAGTATTTT	TRBV6-5	TRBJ2-3	TRBD1	NA
CSATPMTGSGGITGELFF	TGCAGCGCAACTCCTATGACTGGGTCAGGGGGTATAACCGGGGAGCTGTTTTTT	TRBV29-1	TRBJ2-2	TRBD1	NA
CASSQAFYTEAFF	TGTGCCAGCAGCCAAGCCTTTTACACTGAAGCTTTCTTT	TRBV14	TRBJ1-1	NA	NA
CASSPGQGFGEKLFF	TGCGCCAGCAGCCCCGGACAGGGTTTCGGTGAAAAACTGTTTTTT	TRBV5-1	TRBJ1-4	TRBD1	once
CASSNQGVGETQYF	TGTGCCAGCTCCAACCAGGGAGTTGGGGAGACCCAGTACTTC	TRBV18	TRBJ2-5	NA	NA
CASSVDGSYGYTF	TGTGCCAGCAGCGTCGACGGATCCTATGGCTACACCTTC	TRBV9	TRBJ1-2	NA	NA
CASSLTMTRNYGYTF	TGTGCCAGCAGCCTGACGATGACGCGAAACTATGGCTACACCTTC	TRBV2	TRBJ1-2	NA	NA
CASSSTRQGDTGELFF	TGTGCCAGCAGCTCTACTAGACAGGGGGATACCGGGGAGCTGTTTTTT	TRBV5-4	TRBJ2-2	TRBD1	NA
CATRKGTGPASTDTQYF	TGTGCCACTCGAAAAGGGACAGGGCCGGCTAGCACAGATACGCAGTATTTT	TRBV2	TRBJ2-3	TRBD1	NA
CASSFLGRPPTYGNTEAFF	TGTGCCAGCAGTTTCCTGGGGCGCCCCCCCACATATGGGAACACTGAAGCTTTCTTT	TRBV27	TRBJ1-1	NA	once